Presented here are 18 T cell receptor beta chains from one specimen sequenced in a study of blood T cell repertoires in COVID-19 (dated by TCRdb to between 2020 and 2021). The library was made by the immunoSEQ multiplex PCR assay. Held by TCRdb, this immuneACCESS table contains in-frame sequences only and omits some clones. Under half of the omission traces to an unresolved V gene where checked; the cause of the rest is unknown. Present in this sample are fewer than 250,000 clones, 81% of which were seen just once. The top ten clonotypes cover 8.9% of the sample. The sequenced material came from PBMCs or T cells enriched from blood (not recorded which). The receptors originated from a woman aged 50 to 65 with acute COVID-19.

V usage is TRBV2 and J usage is TRBJ2-2; TRBD2 matches at 8 bases. The CDR3 extends over 21 amino acids. The junction had 18 bases not matched to a gene; V was cut back by 0 bases and J by 3 bases. CDR1 and CDR2 from the germline V gene are SNHLY and FYNNEI. The CDR3, as DNA: TGTGCCAGCAGTGAAGCGCGTATCTGGGCTGGGCGGGAGGAGGACACCGGGGAGCTGTTTTTT. Translation gives CASSEARIWAGREEDTGELFF.

The V and J genes are TRBV2 and TRBJ2-7; tentative D call: TRBD1 (6 bases). There are 14 residues in the CDR3. Germline V gene sequence: CDR1 SNHLY, CDR2 FYNNEI. Trimming removed 2 bases from V and 0 bases from J, with 8 bases in between. The CDR3 DNA is TGTGCCAGCAGTGAACAGGGGAGCTCCTACGAGCAGTACTTC. As protein: CASSEQGSSYEQYF.

The rearrangement uses TRBV20-1 and TRBJ2-1; no clear D. Deletions cut 6 bases from V and 7 bases from J, with 7 bases between. Germline V gives CDR1 DFQATT, CDR2 SNEGSKA (reference sequence). The CDR3 is 10 amino acids. CDR3 sequence (DNA): TGCAGTGCCACTGAGAATGAGCAGTTCTTC. Translating gives CSATENEQFF.

The chain uses TRBV7-2 and TRBJ2-2; 9 bases align to TRBD2. The germline CDR1 and CDR2 sequences are SGHTA and FQGNSA. Germline trimming cut 2 bases from V and 4 bases from J; bases unmatched to any gene: 5. The length of the CDR3 is 16 residues. CDR3 sequence reads: CASSLRLAGPTGELFF. The CDR3 region has the DNA TGTGCCAGCAGCTTACGGCTAGCGGGACCCACCGGGGAGCTGTTTTTT.

The V gene is TRBV5-1, the J gene TRBJ2-5; TRBD2 aligns across 9 bases. Unmatched junction bases numbered 12, after V lost 5 bases and J lost 7 bases. The CDR3 has 15 residues. Germline assignment: CDR1 SGHRS and CDR2 YFSETQ. CDR3 sequence (DNA): TGCGCCAGCAGACCGACTAGCGGAGGGAAGGGGACCCAGTACTTC. Amino acids: CASRPTSGGKGTQYF.

This chain connects TRBV7-2 to TRBJ2-1, with D possibly TRBD2 on 6 matching bases. V was trimmed by 3 bases and J by 5 bases, leaving 8 bases between them. From germline, CDR1 is SGHTA and CDR2 FQGNSA. The CDR3 totals 13 residues. The CDR3 here is CASSLTRNNEQFF. CDR3 nucleotide sequence: TGTGCCAGCAGCTTGACTAGGAACAATGAGCAGTTCTTC.

V gene TRBV7-2 combines with J gene TRBJ2-5, with 8 bases lining up with TRBD1. This CDR3 has 18 amino acids. The germline V gene has CDR1 SGHTA and CDR2 FQGNSA. Trimming at V came to 2 bases and at J to 7 bases, leaving 18 bases not matched to a gene. CDR3 amino acids: CASSLLSRTGSFSRTQYF. Here the CDR3 DNA reads TGTGCCAGCAGCTTATTATCCCGGACAGGGTCCTTTTCACGGACCCAGTACTTC.

V and J are TRBV19 and TRBJ2-2; D perhaps matches TRBD2 (6 bases). The length of the CDR3 is 14 residues. The germline gives CDR1 LNHDA, CDR2 SQIVND (reference sequence). V dropped 0 bases and J dropped 4 bases, with 6 bases sitting between them. The CDR3 DNA reads as TGTGCCAGTAGTATAGAGGGAGGCACCGGGGAGCTGTTTTTT. Translated, it gives CASSIEGGTGELFF.

This clone was seen a single time. This rearrangement joins TRBV10-3 to TRBJ2-3; TRBD2 is a possible D gene (5 bases). The CDR3 loop spans 14 amino acids. The germline V and J ends were trimmed by 4 bases and 2 bases, with 10 bases remaining between them. From germline, CDR1 is ENHRY and CDR2 SYGVKD. The CDR3 reads CAISADFHTDTQYF. CDR3 nucleotide sequence: TGTGCCATCAGTGCGGACTTCCACACAGATACGCAGTATTTT.

The genes are TRBV2 and TRBJ2-4, with D hard to call. Trimming shortened V by 4 bases and J by 7 bases, and 17 bases separated the two germline ends. This CDR3 has 15 amino acids. Germline V gene sequence: CDR1 SNHLY, CDR2 FYNNEI. The CDR3 DNA sequence: TGTGCCAGCAGTGGTCAAGCCCAACCCGTTAACATTCAGTACTTC. This encodes CASSGQAQPVNIQYF.

The chain has TRBV5-4 and TRBJ1-2; D gene unclear. The V end lost 0 bases, the J end lost 0 bases, and 6 bases lay between the germline ends. The CDR3 loop spans 14 amino acids. Germline CDR1 and CDR2: SGHNT and YYREEE (reference sequence). The DNA for the CDR3 is TGTGCCAGCAGCTTGGGAGGTTCTAACTATGGCTACACCTTC. Amino acids: CASSLGGSNYGYTF.

The rearrangement links TRBV6-2 or TRBV6-3 to TRBJ2-2, with 9 bases identical to TRBD1. CDR1 is MNHEY, CDR2 SVGEGT, per germline. Unmatched junction bases numbered 13, after V lost 5 bases and J lost 3 bases. The CDR3 spans 18 residues. Written as DNA, the CDR3 is TGTGCCAGCAGTGGTCCCCGGGACAGGGTCTTCGACACCGGGGAGCTGTTTTTT. As protein: CASSGPRDRVFDTGELFF.

This clone showed up just once. The V gene is TRBV5-1, the J gene TRBJ2-2; 7 bases fit TRBD1. V shed 9 bases, J shed 0 bases, and the junction held 5 bases outside the gene matches. The CDR3 runs 14 residues. From germline, CDR1 is SGHRS and CDR2 YFSETQ. As DNA, the CDR3 is TGCGCCAAGGGACAGCCTACGAACACCGGGGAGCTGTTTTTT. Translated: CAKGQPTNTGELFF.

The rearrangement joins TRBV4-1 to TRBJ1-1; D is unresolved. The CDR3 is 12 residues long. The V gene's germline CDR1 is MGHRA and CDR2 YSYEKL. The V and J ends lost 0 bases and 7 bases respectively, with 6 bases between them. The CDR3 sequence: CASSQEVGEAFF. CDR3 DNA: TGCGCCAGCAGCCAAGAAGTCGGTGAAGCTTTCTTT.

V gene TRBV7-2 combines with J gene TRBJ1-1, with D uncertain. CDR1 and CDR2 (germline): SGHTA, FQGNSA. V shed 7 bases and J shed 2 bases, with 11 bases lying between them. CDR3 size: 13 residues. The CDR3 is CASNLGGNTEAFF. The CDR3 coding sequence is TGTGCCAGCAACCTAGGAGGCAACACTGAAGCTTTCTTT.

The sample holds one count of this clone. This rearrangement joins TRBV2 to TRBJ2-3; 11 bases match TRBD2. Trimming cost V 1 base and J 3 bases; bases outside gene matches: 0. Per germline, CDR1 SNHLY and CDR2 FYNNEI. The CDR3 runs 15 residues. CDR3: CASSEGLAGTDTQYF. The CDR3 bases are TGTGCCAGCAGTGAAGGACTAGCGGGGACAGATACGCAGTATTTT.

This clone was recorded once. This chain links TRBV30 with TRBJ1-3; tentatively, D is TRBD1 (5 bases). Trimming removed 4 bases from V and 15 bases from J, with 28 bases in between. The CDR3 totals 15 residues. Germline CDR1 and CDR2: GTSNPN and SVGIG (reference sequence). In DNA, the CDR3 is TGTGCCTGGACCGCAAGAGCAGGGTCCCCTCGCCCGGGATATTTT. Translation gives CAWTARAGSPRPGYF.

The rearrangement joins TRBV28 to TRBJ1-2; unclear D gene. The CDR3 contains 12 residues. Deletions cut 0 bases from V and 9 bases from J, with 8 bases between. Per germline, CDR1 MDHEN and CDR2 SYDVKM. The CDR3 here is CASSLWGRSYTF. CDR3 DNA sequence: TGTGCCAGCAGTTTATGGGGCAGAAGCTACACCTTC.